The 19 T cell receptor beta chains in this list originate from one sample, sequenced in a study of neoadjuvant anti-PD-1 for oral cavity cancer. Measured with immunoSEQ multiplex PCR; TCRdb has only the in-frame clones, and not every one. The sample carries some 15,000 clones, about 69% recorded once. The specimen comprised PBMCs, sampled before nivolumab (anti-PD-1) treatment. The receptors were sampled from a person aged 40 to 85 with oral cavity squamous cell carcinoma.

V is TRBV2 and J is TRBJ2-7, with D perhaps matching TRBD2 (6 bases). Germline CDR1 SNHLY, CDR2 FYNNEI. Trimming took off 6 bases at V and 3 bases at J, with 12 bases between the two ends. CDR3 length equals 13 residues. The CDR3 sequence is CASRGLSRYEQYF. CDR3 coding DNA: TGTGCCAGCAGGGGACTTTCCCGCTACGAGCAGTACTTC.

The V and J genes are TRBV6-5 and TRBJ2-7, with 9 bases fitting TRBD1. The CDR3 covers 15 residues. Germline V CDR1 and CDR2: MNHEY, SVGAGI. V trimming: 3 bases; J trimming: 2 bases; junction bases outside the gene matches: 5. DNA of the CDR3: TGTGCCAGCAGTTATTGGGACAGGGAGACCTACGAGCAGTACTTC. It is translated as CASSYWDRETYEQYF.

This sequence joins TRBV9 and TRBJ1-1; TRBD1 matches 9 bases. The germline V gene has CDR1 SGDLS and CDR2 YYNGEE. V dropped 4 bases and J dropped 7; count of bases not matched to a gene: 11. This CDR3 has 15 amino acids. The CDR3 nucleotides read TGTGCCAGCAGCCCCTTACAGGGGGCGCAGCTTGAAGCTTTCTTT. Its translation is CASSPLQGAQLEAFF.

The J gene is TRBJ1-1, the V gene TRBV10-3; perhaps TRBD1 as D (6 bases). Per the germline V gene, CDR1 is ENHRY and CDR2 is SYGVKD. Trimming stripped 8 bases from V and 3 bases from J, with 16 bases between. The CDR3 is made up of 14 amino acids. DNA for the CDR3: TGTGCCATCGTCGGCAGGGGTTTGTACACTGAAGCTTTCTTT. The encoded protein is CAIVGRGLYTEAFF.

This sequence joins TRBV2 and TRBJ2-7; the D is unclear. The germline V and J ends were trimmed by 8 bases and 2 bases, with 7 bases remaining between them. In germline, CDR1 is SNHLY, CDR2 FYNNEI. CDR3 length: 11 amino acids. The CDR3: CASAATYEQYF. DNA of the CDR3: TGTGCCAGCGCGGCAACCTACGAGCAGTACTTC.

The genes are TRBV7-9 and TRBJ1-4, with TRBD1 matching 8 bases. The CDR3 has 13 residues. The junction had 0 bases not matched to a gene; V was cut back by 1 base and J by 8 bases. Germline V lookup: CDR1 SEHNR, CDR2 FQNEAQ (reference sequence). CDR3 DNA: TGTGCCAGCAGCTTAGGACAGGGGGAAAAACTGTTTTTT. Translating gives CASSLGQGEKLFF.

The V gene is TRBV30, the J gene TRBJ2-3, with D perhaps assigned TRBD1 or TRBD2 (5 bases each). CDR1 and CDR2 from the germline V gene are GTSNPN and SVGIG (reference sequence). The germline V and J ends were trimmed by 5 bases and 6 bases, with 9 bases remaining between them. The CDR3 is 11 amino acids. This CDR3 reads CAWGWGDTQYF. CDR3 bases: TGTGCCTGGGGATGGGGGGATACGCAGTATTTT. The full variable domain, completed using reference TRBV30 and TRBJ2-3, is SQTIHQWPATLVQPVGSPLSLECTVEGTSNPNLYWYRQAAGRGLQLLFYSVGIGQISSEVPQNLSASRPQDRQFILSSKKLLLSDSGFYLCAWGWGDTQYFGPGTRLTVL.

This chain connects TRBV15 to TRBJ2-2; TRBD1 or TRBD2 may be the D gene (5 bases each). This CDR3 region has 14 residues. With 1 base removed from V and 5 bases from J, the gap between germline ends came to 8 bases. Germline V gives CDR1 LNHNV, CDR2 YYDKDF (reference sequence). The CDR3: CATSRGDGTGELFF. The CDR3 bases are TGTGCCACCAGCAGAGGGGACGGGACCGGGGAGCTGTTTTTT.

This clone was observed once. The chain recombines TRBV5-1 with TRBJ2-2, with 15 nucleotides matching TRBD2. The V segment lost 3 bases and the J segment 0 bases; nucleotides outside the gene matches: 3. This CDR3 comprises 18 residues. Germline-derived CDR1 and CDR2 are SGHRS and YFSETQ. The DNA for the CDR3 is TGCGCCAGCAGCTCGGGACTAGCGGGGGGCGCGAACACCGGGGAGCTGTTTTTT. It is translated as CASSSGLAGGANTGELFF.

The CDR3: CASSLDSNYGYTF. CDR3 DNA sequence: TGTGCCAGCAGCTTGGACAGTAACTATGGCTACACCTTC. The chain employs TRBV5-4 and TRBJ1-2; D is unresolved. The germline V gene encodes CDR1 SGHNT and CDR2 YYREEE (reference sequence). The length of the CDR3 is 13 residues. The V end was cut by 0 bases, the J end by 1 base, with 4 bases between. Using reference TRBV5-4 and TRBJ1-2 for the parts outside the CDR3, the full variable domain is ETGVTQSPTHLIKTRGQQVTLRCSSQSGHNTVSWYQQALGQGPQFIFQYYREEENGRGNFPPRFSGLQFPNYSSELNVNALELDDSALYLCASSLDSNYGYTFGSGTRLTVV.

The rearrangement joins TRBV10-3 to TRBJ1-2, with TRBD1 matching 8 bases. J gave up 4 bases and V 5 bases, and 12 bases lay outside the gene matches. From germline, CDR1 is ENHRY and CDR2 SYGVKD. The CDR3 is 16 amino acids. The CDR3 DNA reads TGTGCCATCAGTCGCGCGCTACAGGGGGGCCCCTATGGCTACACCTTC. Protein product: CAISRALQGGPYGYTF.

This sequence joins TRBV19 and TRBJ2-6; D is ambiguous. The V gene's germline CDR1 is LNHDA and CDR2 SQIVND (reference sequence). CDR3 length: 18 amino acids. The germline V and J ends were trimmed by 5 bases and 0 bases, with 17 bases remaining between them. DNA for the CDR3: TGTGCCAGTAGTCTTACAGTAGTTGGGGACTCTGGGGCCAACGTCCTGACTTTC. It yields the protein CASSLTVVGDSGANVLTF.

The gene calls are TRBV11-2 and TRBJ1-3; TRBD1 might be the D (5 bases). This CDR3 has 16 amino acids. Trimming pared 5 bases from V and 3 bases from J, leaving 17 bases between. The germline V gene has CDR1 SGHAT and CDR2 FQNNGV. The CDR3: CASSPVRGIFGNTIYF. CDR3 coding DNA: TGTGCCAGCAGCCCAGTGAGGGGTATATTTGGAAACACCATATATTTT.

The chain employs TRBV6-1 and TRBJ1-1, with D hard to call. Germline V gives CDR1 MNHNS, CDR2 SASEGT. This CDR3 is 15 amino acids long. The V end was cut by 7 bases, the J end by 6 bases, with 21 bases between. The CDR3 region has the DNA TGTGCCAGCATCCACAGTCTTTTGGGCACGGCTGAAGCTTTCTTT. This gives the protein CASIHSLLGTAEAFF.

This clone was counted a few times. CDR3 loop: CASSSSRQAAYEQYF. CDR3 bases: TGTGCCAGCTCATCCTCTCGACAGGCCGCCTACGAGCAGTACTTC. This chain connects TRBV18 to TRBJ2-7, with D possibly matching TRBD1 (6 bases). The CDR3 loop spans 15 amino acids. The V end was cut by 5 bases, the J end by 2 bases, with 16 bases between. Germline V gene sequence: CDR1 KGHSH, CDR2 LQKENI.

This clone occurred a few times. This CDR3 reads CASSDGLGALAKNIQYF. DNA for the CDR3: TGTGCCAGCAGTGACGGTCTGGGAGCCTTGGCCAAAAACATTCAGTACTTC. The rearrangement uses TRBV6-1 and TRBJ2-4; possibly TRBD2 for D (5 bases). CDR3 size: 17 residues. The V and J ends lost 3 bases and 1 base respectively, with 16 bases between them. Per germline, CDR1 MNHNS and CDR2 SASEGT.

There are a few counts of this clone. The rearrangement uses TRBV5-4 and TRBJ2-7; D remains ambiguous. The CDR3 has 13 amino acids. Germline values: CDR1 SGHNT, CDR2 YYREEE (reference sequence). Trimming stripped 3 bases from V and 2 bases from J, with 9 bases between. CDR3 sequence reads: CASSYGQTYEQYF. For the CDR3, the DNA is TGTGCCAGCAGCTATGGCCAGACCTACGAGCAGTACTTC.

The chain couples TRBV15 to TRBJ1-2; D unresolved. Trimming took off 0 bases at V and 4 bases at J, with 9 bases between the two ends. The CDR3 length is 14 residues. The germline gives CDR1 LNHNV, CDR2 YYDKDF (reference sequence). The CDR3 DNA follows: TGTGCCACCAGCAGAGATCGGGAGTTCTATGGCTACACCTTC. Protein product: CATSRDREFYGYTF.

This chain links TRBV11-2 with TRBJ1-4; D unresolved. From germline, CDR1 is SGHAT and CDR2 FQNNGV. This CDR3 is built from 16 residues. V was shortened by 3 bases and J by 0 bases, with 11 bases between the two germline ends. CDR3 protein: CASSLQISATNEKLFF. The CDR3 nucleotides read TGTGCCAGCAGCTTGCAGATATCAGCAACTAATGAAAAACTGTTTTTT.